This T cell receptor (beta chain) was recovered during a study of blood T cell repertoires in COVID-19. Study at large: COVID-19 samples, acute and convalescent, were from the United States, Italy and Spain. In each case, the material was cDNA or gDNA derived from T cells, B-cell-depleted T cells, or PBMCs.

In the original analysis: Counts of nucleated cells, estimated from reference gene primer amplification, were obtained. TCRdb's copy holds only in-frame clones and misses some; the assay was immunoSEQ multiplex PCR. V and J calls plus clone size are reproduced from that table; the DNA served to infer D and trimming. The data show around 140,000 clones, roughly 86% seen once. The CDR3 extends over 14 amino acids. Germline-derived CDR1 and CDR2 are LNHDA and SQIVND (reference sequence). After removal of 4 bases from V and 7 bases from J, the junction contained 2 bases not matched to a gene. The sequence derives from a woman aged 45-60 years with acute or convalescent COVID-19. Input material: peripheral blood. The chain links TRBV19 to TRBJ2-1; 12 bases are shared with TRBD1. CDR3 nucleotides: TGTGCCAGTAGTAGGGACAGGGGGCGGAATGAGCAGTTCTTC. Residues: CASSRDRGRNEQFF. The whole variable domain, filled in from reference TRBV19 and TRBJ2-1, reads DGGITQSPKYLFRKEGQNVTLSCEQNLNHDAMYWYRQDPGQGLRLIYYSQIVNDFQKGDIAEGYSVSREKKESFPLTVTSAQKNPTAFYLCASSRDRGRNEQFFGPGTRLTVL.